These 32 T cell receptor beta chains were all obtained from the same sample, sequenced in a study of identifying expanded T cells in peripheral blood. The method was immunoSEQ multiplex PCR; TCRdb's version includes in-frame clones alone and lacks a portion of them. The top ten hold 8.4% of the sample, which has 100,000 to 150,000 clones, approximately 86% seen once. The specimen sequenced was blood. These TCRs come from a person aged 18 to 70 in good health.

The chain employs TRBV28 and TRBJ2-1; 12 nucleotides line up with TRBD2. This CDR3 spans 18 amino acids. From germline, CDR1 is MDHEN and CDR2 SYDVKM. The J segment lost 4 bases and the V segment lost 8 bases, leaving 15 bases of the junction unmatched. CDR3 region: CASCDTAAGTSGYNEQFF. Written as DNA, the CDR3 is TGTGCCAGCTGCGATACCGCTGCAGGGACTAGCGGGTACAATGAGCAGTTCTTC.

This chain joins TRBV2 and TRBJ2-2; 12 nucleotides align to TRBD2. CDR3 length equals 17 residues. Germline CDR1 is SNHLY and CDR2 is FYNNEI. Trimming took 4 bases from V and 2 from J; bases not matched to a gene: 5. Here the CDR3 reads CASSVLLAGGNTGELFF. The CDR3, as DNA: TGTGCCAGCAGTGTTTTACTAGCGGGGGGTAACACCGGGGAGCTGTTTTTT.

The chain carries TRBV9 and TRBJ2-2, with 9 positions matching TRBD1. The CDR3 contains 15 residues. The V gene end was trimmed by 4 bases and the J gene end by 2 bases; junction bases not matched to a gene: 3. Germline V CDR1 and CDR2: SGDLS, YYNGEE. CDR3 amino acids: CASSTDRGNTGELFF. The CDR3, as DNA: TGTGCCAGCAGCACGGACAGGGGAAACACCGGGGAGCTGTTTTTT.

V gene TRBV29-1 combines with J gene TRBJ2-3; D tentatively reads TRBD1 or TRBD2 (6 bases each). V lost 6 bases to trimming and J lost 3 bases, with 16 bases between them. Germline CDR1 and CDR2: SQVTM and ANQGSEA. The CDR3 sequence is 14 residues long. The CDR3 sequence is CSVVPGAETDTQYF. In DNA form, the CDR3 reads TGCAGCGTCGTCCCGGGGGCAGAGACAGATACGCAGTATTTT.

The chain uses TRBV6-5 and TRBJ1-3; D not resolved. Between the trimmed V and J ends, which lost 6 bases and 3 bases, there was a span of 12 bases. CDR3 length equals 14 residues. The germline CDR1 and CDR2 sequences are MNHEY and SVGAGI. This chain's CDR3 is CASSDGLIGNTIYF. The CDR3, as DNA: TGTGCCAGCAGCGATGGACTAATTGGAAACACCATATATTTT.

The chain is built from TRBV9 and TRBJ1-3; D is undetermined. V was pared by 0 bases and J by 0 bases, with 4 bases between. The CDR3 consists of 14 residues. Germline CDR1 is SGDLS and CDR2 is YYNGEE. CDR3 protein: CASSVGPSGNTIYF. The CDR3 DNA reads TGTGCCAGCAGCGTAGGTCCCTCTGGAAACACCATATATTTT.

The chain employs TRBV5-6 and TRBJ2-3; D uncertain. The CDR3 runs to 11 residues. V was cut by 3 bases and J by 4 bases, with 3 bases left in between. Germline V gives CDR1 SGHDT, CDR2 YYEEEE. CDR3 loop: CASSSSDTQYF. The CDR3 nucleotides are TGTGCCAGCAGCTCCTCAGATACGCAGTATTTT.

The chain employs TRBV4-1 and TRBJ2-7; maybe TRBD1 (7 bases). The CDR3 contains 16 residues. Trimming shortened V by 3 bases and J by 2 bases, and 17 bases separated the two germline ends. Per germline, CDR1 MGHRA and CDR2 YSYEKL. Here the CDR3 DNA reads TGCGCCAGCAGCCACCGGGGGACAGTGACCGCCTACGAGCAGTACTTC. It yields the protein CASSHRGTVTAYEQYF.

This clone occurred a few times. J is TRBJ1-2 and V is TRBV2, with 10 bases identical to TRBD1. The V gene's germline CDR1 is SNHLY and CDR2 FYNNEI. V lost 2 bases to trimming and J lost 2 bases; unmatched junction nucleotides: 2. CDR3 length equals 15 residues. Written as DNA, the CDR3 is TGTGCCAGCAGTGAATCGGGACAGGGGAACTATGGCTACACCTTC. Encoded protein: CASSESGQGNYGYTF.

The chain has TRBV7-7 and TRBJ1-1; D remains unclear. The V end lost 2 bases, the J end lost 1 base, and 5 bases lay between the germline ends. From germline, CDR1 is SSHAT and CDR2 FNYEAQ (reference sequence). The CDR3 extends over 13 amino acids. The DNA for the CDR3 is TGTGCCAGCAGCTTAACCGAGAACACTGAAGCTTTCTTT. It is translated as CASSLTENTEAFF.

The chain is built from TRBV11-3 and TRBJ1-1, with D possibly being TRBD1 (5 bases). Germline CDR1 SGHNT, CDR2 YENEEA. Deletions cut 5 bases from V and 7 bases from J, with 17 bases between. This CDR3 region has 14 residues. In DNA, the CDR3 is TGTGCCAGCAGCCCCGGCGGGACTAAGGGTGAAGCTTTCTTT. This gives the protein CASSPGGTKGEAFF.

The gene calls are TRBV5-1 and TRBJ2-2; no definite D call. Trimming took off 2 bases at V and 4 bases at J, with 9 bases between the two ends. Germline values: CDR1 SGHRS, CDR2 YFSETQ. The CDR3 has 14 amino acids. CDR3 nucleotide sequence: TGCGCCAGCAGCTTCCAAGGGTCCACCGGGGAGCTGTTTTTT. Translating gives CASSFQGSTGELFF.

This clone was observed once. The V call is TRBV9, the J call TRBJ2-3, with 10 bases that match TRBD2. The ends lost 0 bases at V and 1 base at J; junction bases unmatched: 2. Germline assignment: CDR1 SGDLS and CDR2 YYNGEE. There are 16 residues in the CDR3. The CDR3 nucleotides read TGTGCCAGCAGCGTAGAGAGCGGGAGGGGCACAGATACGCAGTATTTT. It yields the protein CASSVESGRGTDTQYF.

The chain has TRBV5-1 and TRBJ2-1; 8 nucleotides agree with TRBD2. Trimming removed 2 bases from V and 5 bases from J; junction bases left unmatched: 6. This CDR3 has 15 residues. Germline-derived CDR1 and CDR2 are SGHRS and YFSETQ. The CDR3 nucleotides read TGCGCCAGCAGCTTTCCCCTAGCGGGTAACAATGAGCAGTTCTTC. This encodes CASSFPLAGNNEQFF.

V gene TRBV2 combines with J gene TRBJ2-2, with D perhaps TRBD1 or TRBD2 (5 bases each). V lost 6 bases and J 4 bases, leaving 15 bases between the germline ends. The CDR3 has 15 amino acids. CDR1 is SNHLY, CDR2 FYNNEI, per germline. The CDR3 here is CASRKWKGTTGELFF. The CDR3 DNA reads as TGTGCCAGCAGGAAGTGGAAGGGGACCACCGGGGAGCTGTTTTTT.

The genes are TRBV28 and TRBJ2-2; a possible D gene is TRBD1 (6 bases). CDR1 is MDHEN, CDR2 SYDVKM, per germline. This CDR3 has 13 amino acids. The V end was cut by 10 bases, the J end by 0 bases, with 9 bases between. The CDR3 loop reads CATGTPNTGELFF. The CDR3 bases are TGTGCCACCGGGACACCGAACACCGGGGAGCTGTTTTTT. The full variable domain, its missing parts supplied by reference TRBV28 and TRBJ2-2, is DVKVTQSSRYLVKRTGEKVFLECVQDMDHENMFWYRQDPGLGLRLIYFSYDVKMKEKGDIPEGYSVSREKKERFSLILESASTNQTSMYLCATGTPNTGELFFGEGSRLTVL.

This chain connects TRBV5-6 to TRBJ2-1, with TRBD2 matching over 13 bases. Germline V gene sequence: CDR1 SGHDT, CDR2 YYEEEE. J lost 9 bases, V lost 4 bases, and 7 bases had no gene match. There are 15 residues in the CDR3. The CDR3 DNA is TGTGCCAGCAGCCCGGGACTAGCGGGACGGGGTGAGCAGTTCTTC. Protein: CASSPGLAGRGEQFF.

The rearrangement links TRBV6-5 to TRBJ1-2; 7 positions agree with TRBD1. The CDR3 spans 14 residues. Germline V gives CDR1 MNHEY, CDR2 SVGAGI. The V segment lost 0 bases and the J segment 8 bases; nucleotides outside the gene matches: 6. The DNA of the CDR3 is TGTGCCAGCAGTTACTCGGCCAGGGGGGACGGCTACACCTTC. Its protein product is CASSYSARGDGYTF.

The chain employs TRBV5-1 and TRBJ1-1; D may be TRBD1 (5 bases). The CDR3 is 15 residues long. Germline CDR1 is SGHRS and CDR2 is YFSETQ. The germline V and J ends were trimmed by 4 bases and 3 bases, with 16 bases remaining between them. The CDR3 sequence is CASSTGRQRDTEAFF. In DNA, the CDR3 is TGCGCCAGCAGCACAGGACGGCAGCGGGACACTGAAGCTTTCTTT.

The V call is TRBV7-2, the J call TRBJ2-3; TRBD2 agrees at 9 bases. Germline CDR1 is SGHTA and CDR2 is FQGNSA. This CDR3 has 19 amino acids. V lost 4 bases and J lost 0; bases outside the gene matches: 14. CDR3 coding DNA: TGTGCCAGCAGCTGGTATAGGAGCGGGGGGACCCCTAGCACAGATACGCAGTATTTT. Its translation: CASSWYRSGGTPSTDTQYF.

This clone turned up a few times. V usage is TRBV11-2 and J usage is TRBJ1-6; D remains unclear. Trimming removed 2 bases from V and 3 bases from J, with 8 bases in between. This CDR3 is built from 15 residues. Looked up from germline, CDR1 is SGHAT and CDR2 is FQNNGV. The CDR3 spells CASSLMRGYNSPLHF. CDR3 DNA sequence: TGTGCCAGCAGCTTAATGCGGGGCTATAATTCACCCCTCCACTTT. The full variable domain, with the rest looked up from reference TRBV11-2 and TRBJ1-6, is EAGVAQSPRYKIIEKRQSVAFWCNPISGHATLYWYQQILGQGPKLLIQFQNNGVVDDSQLPKDRFSAERLKGVDSTLKIQPAKLEDSAVYLCASSLMRGYNSPLHFGNGTRLTVT.

This clone was counted a few times. The chain couples TRBV5-1 to TRBJ2-3; no clear D gene. Germline loops: CDR1 SGHRS, CDR2 YFSETQ. Trimming took off 1 base at V and 3 bases at J, with 6 bases between the two ends. This CDR3 has 13 residues. This CDR3 reads CASSLYTTDTQYF. The CDR3 bases are TGCGCCAGCAGCTTGTACACTACAGATACGCAGTATTTT.

This clone occurred a few times. V is TRBV7-3 and J is TRBJ2-7; D could derive from TRBD1 or TRBD2 (6 bases each). This CDR3 has 15 amino acids. Germline CDR1 is SGHTA and CDR2 is FQGTGA. V was cut by 5 bases and J by 1 base, with 15 bases left in between. CDR3 residues: CASSPSRGRSYEQYF. In DNA, the CDR3 is TGTGCCAGCAGCCCAAGTAGGGGGAGGTCCTACGAGCAGTACTTC.

This chain links TRBV7-6 with TRBJ1-6, with D tentatively TRBD1 (5 bases). The CDR3 spans 12 residues. The ends were cut back, 11 bases at V and 7 bases at J, with 12 bases in the middle. Germline V gene lookup returns CDR1 SGHVS and CDR2 FNYEAQ. CDR3 amino acids: CAGGARNSPLHF. The CDR3 coding sequence is TGTGCCGGCGGGGCGCGGAATTCACCCCTCCACTTT. Complete variable domain (other parts from reference TRBV7-6 and TRBJ1-6): GAGVSQSPRYKVTKRGQDVALRCDPISGHVSLYWYRQALGQGPEFLTYFNYEAQQDKSGLPNDRFSAERPEGSISTLTIQRTEQRDSAMYRCAGGARNSPLHFGNGTRLTVT.

This chain connects TRBV2 to TRBJ2-3; D remains unclear. V was trimmed by 6 bases and J by 3 bases, leaving 13 bases between them. CDR3 length: 14 amino acids. Germline CDR1 reads SNHLY; CDR2 reads FYNNEI. DNA of the CDR3: TGTGCCAGCAGGGAAAGGCCCCAAACAGATACGCAGTATTTT. Its protein product is CASRERPQTDTQYF.

The genes are TRBV11-2 and TRBJ1-1, with D hard to call. The CDR3 spans 13 residues. Germline V gene lookup returns CDR1 SGHAT and CDR2 FQNNGV. V was shortened by 5 bases and J by 1 base, with 8 bases between the two germline ends. The CDR3 bases are TGTGCCAGCAGCAGACAAGCGAACACTGAAGCTTTCTTT. Its translation is CASSRQANTEAFF.

The chain carries TRBV6-5 and TRBJ1-1, with TRBD1 matching 9 bases. The ends lost 8 bases at V and 7 bases at J; junction bases unmatched: 11. CDR3 length: 14 amino acids. The germline gives CDR1 MNHEY, CDR2 SVGAGI. CDR3 sequence (DNA): TGTGCCAGCGGGGGGACAGGGCCGAGTGGTGAAGCTTTCTTT. It encodes CASGGTGPSGEAFF.

The chain couples TRBV5-1 to TRBJ2-7, with D uncertain. The CDR3 is made up of 13 amino acids. V was cut by 3 bases and J by 7 bases, with 14 bases left in between. CDR1 and CDR2 from the germline V gene are SGHRS and YFSETQ. The CDR3 DNA reads as TGCGCCAGCAGCTATGATAGCTGGAGAGAGCAGTACTTC. Its translation is CASSYDSWREQYF.

V gene TRBV7-2 combines with J gene TRBJ2-2; D might be TRBD1 (5 bases). The CDR3 length is 16 residues. Germline V gives CDR1 SGHTA, CDR2 FQGNSA. V gave up 0 bases and J gave up 2 bases, with 10 bases separating them. In nucleotides, the CDR3 is TGTGCCAGCAGCTTAGCCTCCAGGGTTAACACCGGGGAGCTGTTTTTT. This codes for CASSLASRVNTGELFF.

The chain is built from TRBV28 and TRBJ1-1; no definite D call. The CDR3 extends over 13 amino acids. With 9 bases removed from V and 1 base from J, the gap between germline ends came to 12 bases. Looked up from germline, CDR1 is MDHEN and CDR2 is SYDVKM. CDR3 DNA: TGTGCCAGTTTTCGGGCAGCGAACACTGAAGCTTTCTTT. This encodes CASFRAANTEAFF.

This clone occurred a few times. The J gene is TRBJ2-1, the V gene TRBV7-6; 11 positions agree with TRBD2. Germline-derived CDR1 and CDR2 are SGHVS and FNYEAQ. The J segment lost 6 bases and the V segment lost 6 bases, leaving 4 bases of the junction unmatched. The CDR3 contains 14 residues. CDR3: CASSRTSGRNEQFF. The CDR3 DNA follows: TGTGCCAGCAGTCGGACTAGCGGGCGCAATGAGCAGTTCTTC.

The rearrangement joins TRBV9 to TRBJ1-3; TRBD1 matches 7 bases. J was trimmed by 8 bases and V by 7 bases; bases with no gene match: 9. The CDR3 is 13 amino acids. Looked up from germline, CDR1 is SGDLS and CDR2 is YYNGEE. CDR3 residues: CASGQAGGDTIYF. The CDR3, as DNA: TGTGCCAGCGGACAGGCAGGGGGAGACACCATATATTTT.